These 17 T cell receptor beta chains originate from one sample sequenced in a study of early T cells in non-severe SARS-CoV-2 infection. TCRdb independently ran MiXCR on the 5' RACE reads; one entry per CDR3 protein. The data show 30,000 to 45,000 distinct CDR3 sequences, 5.5% to 7% seen once. The sample consisted of whole blood, taken at baseline. The receptors here all came from an adult who was a healthcare worker with PCR-confirmed SARS-CoV-2 infection or an uninfected control (not recorded which).

The chain recombines TRBV29-1 with TRBJ1-1, with D possibly matching TRBD1 (6 bases). CDR3 length: 13 amino acids. Trimming removed 6 bases from V and 5 bases from J, with 16 bases in between. Germline loops: CDR1 SQVTM, CDR2 ANQGSEA. CDR3 in amino acids: CSVPRGGQTEAFF. In DNA form, the CDR3 reads TGCAGCGTCCCGAGGGGGGGGCAAACTGAAGCTTTCTTT.

This clonotype has more than one count but fewer than ten. The chain is built from TRBV12-3 or TRBV12-4 and TRBJ1-5, with D uncertain. The V and J ends lost 6 bases and 10 bases respectively, with 10 bases between them. This CDR3 comprises 11 residues. As DNA, the CDR3 is TGTGCCAGCAGGTTCCAAGGACCCCAGCATTTT. This sequence encodes CASRFQGPQHF.

Many counts were recorded for this clonotype. The rearrangement joins TRBV5-1 to TRBJ2-1, with TRBD2 as a possible D gene (6 bases). This CDR3 region has 16 residues. V was cut by 0 bases and J by 8 bases, with 18 bases left in between. CDR1 and CDR2 from the germline V gene are SGHRS and YFSETQ. As DNA, the CDR3 is TGCGCCAGCAGCTTGGTTAGAGGGCAGGGAGGAGATGAGCAGTTCTTC. This codes for CASSLVRGQGGDEQFF.

This clonotype was counted a few times. V and J are TRBV6-6 and TRBJ2-2; a weak D match, TRBD1 (7 bases). V was clipped by 7 bases and J by 3 bases, with 12 bases between them. The CDR3 is 14 residues long. CDR1 is MNHNY and CDR2 is SVGAGI in the germline V gene (reference sequence). CDR3 sequence reads: CASILRGDTGELFF. Here the CDR3 DNA reads TGTGCCAGCATCCTCAGGGGGGACACCGGGGAGCTGTTTTTT.

There are many counts of this clonotype. This CDR3 reads CASQPSRGASSFTYEQYF. The CDR3 DNA is TGTGCCAGTCAGCCCTCTCGCGGGGCGTCCTCGTTTACCTACGAGCAGTACTTC. The rearrangement joins TRBV7-2 to TRBJ2-7; D perhaps matches TRBD2 (6 bases). Germline V gene data show CDR1 as SGHTA and CDR2 as FQGNSA. CDR3 length equals 18 residues. V lost 9 bases to trimming and J lost 2 bases, with 29 bases between them.

This clonotype was seen many times. The V and J genes are TRBV29-1 and TRBJ2-3, with D perhaps TRBD1 (6 bases). V lost 3 bases and J lost 5, with 18 bases in between. The CDR3 has 15 residues. From germline, CDR1 is SQVTM and CDR2 ANQGSEA. DNA of the CDR3: TGCAGCGTTGACCCAGGCCAGGGGAGTAAAGATACGCAGTATTTT. It specifies CSVDPGQGSKDTQYF.

The sample holds a few counts of this clonotype. The rearrangement uses TRBV7-2 and TRBJ2-4; TRBD2 agrees at 10 bases. The CDR3 is 19 amino acids. The V and J ends lost 5 bases and 1 base, in that order; junction bases with no gene match: 14. CDR1 is SGHTA and CDR2 is FQGNSA in the germline V gene. The CDR3 loop is CASSPGLAGALVAKNIQYF. The DNA of the CDR3 is TGTGCCAGCAGCCCCGGGCTAGCGGGGGCCTTGGTGGCCAAAAACATTCAGTACTTC.

The chain combines TRBV10-3 with TRBJ1-5; no clear D gene. The CDR3 contains 14 residues. V lost 4 bases to trimming and J lost 5 bases, with 12 bases between them. Germline V lookup: CDR1 ENHRY, CDR2 SYGVKD. The CDR3, as DNA: TGTGCCATCAGTGCCGGAAGGGCCGATCAGCCCCAGCATTTT. Encoded protein: CAISAGRADQPQHF.

This clonotype was seen a handful of times. The chain combines TRBV12-3 or TRBV12-4 with TRBJ1-6; D is undetermined. The CDR3 sequence is 14 residues long. The V and J ends lost 3 bases and 4 bases respectively, with 7 bases between them. The CDR3 loop is CASSFGQYNSPLHF. The CDR3 DNA is TGTGCCAGCAGTTTCGGGCAGTATAATTCACCCCTCCACTTT.

The J gene is TRBJ2-3, the V gene TRBV3-1; 8 positions agree with TRBD2. The CDR3 runs 14 residues. CDR1 and CDR2 (germline): LGHDT, YNNKEL (reference sequence). V lost 4 bases and J lost 7; bases outside the gene matches: 7. CDR3 bases: TGTGCCAGCAGCCCCCGACTAGCGTCGAATACGCAGTATTTT. Translating gives CASSPRLASNTQYF.

To note about this clonotype: A much larger clone is a single base away; this may be a read error. The chain uses TRBV10-3 and TRBJ1-2; D might be TRBD1 (5 bases). CDR3 length: 16 amino acids. Looked up from germline, CDR1 is ENHRY and CDR2 is SYGVKD. V dropped 2 bases and J dropped 4 bases, with 17 bases sitting between them. CDR3 nucleotides: TGTGCCATCAGTGAGACGGACATTTCCCTCGGCTATGGCTACACCTTC. Translated: CAISETDISLGYGYTF.

This chain connects TRBV5-1 to TRBJ2-7, with 7 positions matching TRBD1. J lost 7 bases, V lost 4 bases, and 8 bases had no gene match. The CDR3 runs 13 residues. Germline CDR1 and CDR2: SGHRS and YFSETQ. CDR3 residues: CASSPTGSPEQYF. The CDR3 DNA sequence: TGCGCCAGCAGCCCGACAGGGTCGCCGGAGCAGTACTTC.

At least ten counts were recorded for this clonotype. This chain connects TRBV9 to TRBJ1-1; no clear D. Trimming removed 0 bases at V and 8 bases at J, with 8 bases between. The CDR3 sequence is 12 residues long. Per germline, CDR1 SGDLS and CDR2 YYNGEE. The CDR3 is CASSVAGVEAFF. In nucleotides, the CDR3 is TGTGCCAGCAGCGTAGCTGGGGTCGAAGCTTTCTTT.

This clonotype is medium-sized in the sample. This chain links TRBV7-2 with TRBJ1-4; the D is unclear. The V gene lost 5 bases and the J gene lost 11 bases, with 18 bases spanning the gap. Germline V gene lookup returns CDR1 SGHTA and CDR2 FQGNSA. The CDR3 contains 14 residues. CDR3 loop: CASSRRVEEGKLFF. The CDR3 nucleotides read TGTGCCAGCAGCCGGCGGGTGGAGGAAGGGAAACTGTTTTTT. Full variable domain (missing parts from reference TRBV7-2 and TRBJ1-4): GAGVSQSPSNKVTEKGKDVELRCDPISGHTALYWYRQSLGQGLEFLIYFQGNSAPDKSGLPSDRFSAERTGGSVSTLTIQRTQQEDSAVYLCASSRRVEEGKLFFGSGTQLSVL.

This clonotype was seen at least ten times. The chain has TRBV10-3 and TRBJ2-5; 9 nucleotides line up with TRBD2. Looked up from germline, CDR1 is ENHRY and CDR2 is SYGVKD. CDR3 length: 15 residues. V lost 3 bases, J lost 9 bases, and 11 bases stayed unmatched. The CDR3 spells CAISDPTGTSKAQYF. In DNA, the CDR3 is TGTGCCATCAGTGACCCCACCGGGACTAGCAAGGCCCAGTACTTC.

The V and J genes are TRBV11-2 and TRBJ2-1; 13 positions agree with TRBD2. The CDR3 is 16 residues long. Germline V lookup: CDR1 SGHAT, CDR2 FQNNGV. The V gene end was trimmed by 3 bases and the J gene end by 9 bases; junction bases not matched to a gene: 8. Here the CDR3 reads CASSLGTSGIRGEQFF. CDR3 coding DNA: TGTGCCAGCAGCTTGGGGACTAGCGGGATCAGGGGTGAGCAGTTCTTC.

This clonotype turned up a few times. The chain carries TRBV11-3 and TRBJ2-1; tentative D call: TRBD2 (6 bases). The germline gives CDR1 SGHNT, CDR2 YENEEA. The V gene lost 4 bases and the J gene lost 8 bases, with 12 bases spanning the gap. There are 13 residues in the CDR3. The CDR3 region is CASSSTSRHEQFF. The CDR3 DNA reads as TGTGCCAGCAGCTCGACTAGTAGACATGAGCAGTTCTTC.